Listed below are T cell receptor beta chains from one sample, sequenced in a study of beta chain features in type 1 diabetes. Libraries were prepared by immunoSEQ multiplex PCR; TCRdb keeps only in-frame clonotypes and omits some of them. The data hold about 340,000 clones, with 6.5% to 10% observed a single time. Source material: central memory CD4+ T cells from blood. Source of these receptors: a woman aged 18-30 years in good health. Both conserved end residues are part of each CDR3. A D gene is named only where the DNA matches it firmly. Some rows have no size entry. The others give once, few or many, or a class for an expanded clone.

clone_size | j_call | d_call | v_call | cdr3_aa
- | TRBJ2-3 | - | TRBV7-3 | CASSPGASTDTQYF
- | TRBJ1-5 | - | TRBV28 | CASSSGGAGKQPQHF
few | TRBJ2-1 | TRBD2 | TRBV5-1 | CASVGDYQFDEQFF
few | TRBJ2-3 | - | TRBV6-6 | CASSFSGSTDTQYF
- | TRBJ2-3 | TRBD1 | TRBV28 | CASSLSDRVAYF
few | TRBJ1-2 | - | TRBV27 | CASSVDNLRGYGYTF
few | TRBJ1-5 | TRBD1 | TRBV28 | CASSIRDRGLPQHF
- | TRBJ1-1 | - | TRBV14 | CASSPSQGWGTEAFF
- | TRBJ1-5 | - | TRBV6-5 | CASSESGSDQPQHF
few | TRBJ2-1 | - | TRBV19 | CASSPGGGRANEQFF
- | TRBJ1-1 | - | TRBV14 | CASSQDHSTEAFF
few | TRBJ2-2 | TRBD1 | TRBV28 | CASVTGGTGELFF
many | TRBJ1-1 | TRBD1 | TRBV29-1 | CSVRTGPTEAFF
few | TRBJ2-1 | - | TRBV11-2 | CASSSTASYNEQFF
few | TRBJ2-7 | - | TRBV28 | CATWDQHYEQYF
- | TRBJ1-1 | - | TRBV7-9 | CASTGQRNTEAFF
- | TRBJ1-1 | - | TRBV4-3 | CASSGVGTEAFF
- | TRBJ2-5 | - | TRBV7-9 | CASSLQAEITQYF
few | TRBJ2-5 | TRBD2 | TRBV7-2 | CASSFAGLAGKETQYF
- | TRBJ2-1 | - | TRBV7-2 | CASVIALSSYNEQFF
few | TRBJ2-7 | - | TRBV28 | CASSSGMLYEQYF
- | TRBJ2-5 | - | TRBV27 | CASSLSFISGQETQYF
few | TRBJ2-3 | TRBD1 | TRBV7-2 | CASSFRQGSYTDTQYF
- | TRBJ2-3 | TRBD2 | TRBV2 | CASSLAGRADTQYF
few | TRBJ2-7 | - | TRBV18 | CASSQTAYEQYF
many | TRBJ2-1 | - | TRBV5-1 | CASSGRPGDNEQFF
few | TRBJ2-1 | TRBD2 | TRBV10-3 | CAISERLAGVNEQFF
- | TRBJ2-5 | TRBD1 | TRBV12-5 | CASGPRDRGAQETQYF
- | TRBJ1-4 | - | TRBV27 | CASSPLRENEKLFF
- | TRBJ1-4 | TRBD1 | TRBV7-9 | CASSRDRGANEKLFF
- | TRBJ2-7 | - | TRBV6-1 | CASRAGKTASYEQYF
many | TRBJ2-6 | TRBD2 | TRBV28 | CASSSPSWRENFGANVLTF
- | TRBJ2-5 | - | TRBV10-2 | CASSESQGSQYF
few | TRBJ2-5 | - | TRBV19 | CASSSSVRFQETQYF
- | TRBJ2-5 | - | TRBV18 | CASSPAVLETQYF
many | TRBJ2-1 | TRBD1 | TRBV19 | CASSIWAGGRNEQFF
few | TRBJ2-3 | - | TRBV6-5 | CASSYSAGQDTQYF
- | TRBJ2-2 | TRBD1 | TRBV14 | CASSRDRGTGELFF
few | TRBJ2-1 | TRBD2 | TRBV28 | CASSFRWRRGYNEQFF
- | TRBJ2-7 | - | TRBV5-1 | CASSLAAATYEQYF